Listed below are T cell receptor beta chains from one sample, sequenced in a study of identical twins. MiXCR, run by TCRdb on the 5' RACE reads, gives a single entry per CDR3 protein. Of 250,000 to 300,000 distinct CDR3 sequences listed, 8% to 9.5% are singletons. Another study also made use of these data, one on yellow fever vaccine responses in identical twins.

The sample consisted of CD8+ T cells sorted from blood. These receptors all come from a woman younger than 30 in good health. Each CDR3 is given with its conserved first and last residue. Fields, in order: V gene, clone size, D gene, J gene, CDR3 DNA, CDR3 protein. The D gene is left open where the match is weak. Clone size, where shown, is once, few, many, or a class for clones that have expanded.

V gene: TRBV2; clone size: -; D gene: -; J gene: TRBJ2-6; CDR3 DNA: TGTGCCTGTCTAACCCGGGCCAGGGCTGGGGCCAACGTCCTGACTTTC; CDR3 protein: CACLTRARAGANVLTF
V gene: TRBV6-5; clone size: many; D gene: -; J gene: TRBJ2-3; CDR3 DNA: TGTGCCAGCAGTTACGGCTGGGCAGATACGCAGTATTTT; CDR3 protein: CASSYGWADTQYF
V gene: TRBV11-2; clone size: -; D gene: -; J gene: TRBJ2-7; CDR3 DNA: TGTGCCAGCAGCTTCGGACGCAGCGGCGACTACGAGCAGTACTTC; CDR3 protein: CASSFGRSGDYEQYF
V gene: TRBV5-1; clone size: many; D gene: -; J gene: TRBJ2-2; CDR3 DNA: TGCGCCAGCAGCTTGCATGGCAGGGAAACGGACGGGGAGCTGTTTTTT; CDR3 protein: CASSLHGRETDGELFF
V gene: TRBV27; clone size: few; D gene: -; J gene: TRBJ2-5; CDR3 DNA: TGTGCCAGCAGACCTGGAATTAGCCTTTCGGAGACCCAGTACTTC; CDR3 protein: CASRPGISLSETQYF
V gene: TRBV5-1; clone size: many; D gene: -; J gene: TRBJ2-7; CDR3 DNA: TGCGCCAGCAGCTTGGGAATGTCCTACGAGCAGTACTTC; CDR3 protein: CASSLGMSYEQYF
V gene: TRBV4-2; clone size: many; D gene: -; J gene: TRBJ2-1; CDR3 DNA: TGTGCCAGCAGCCAAGATGTGGGGTCCTACAATGAGCAGTTCTTC; CDR3 protein: CASSQDVGSYNEQFF
V gene: TRBV20-1; clone size: few; D gene: -; J gene: TRBJ2-7; CDR3 DNA: TGCAGTGCTAGAGAGGAGCCCCCCTACGAGCAGTACTTC; CDR3 protein: CSAREEPPYEQYF
V gene: TRBV7-9; clone size: -; D gene: TRBD2; J gene: TRBJ2-7; CDR3 DNA: TGTGCCAGCAGCCCACCAGTACTAGCGGGGGTCAACGAGCAGTACTTC; CDR3 protein: CASSPPVLAGVNEQYF
V gene: TRBV4-2; clone size: many; D gene: TRBD2; J gene: TRBJ2-3; CDR3 DNA: TGTGCCAGCAGCCAAGATCGGGGACTAGCGGGAGAAACAGATACGCAGTATTTT; CDR3 protein: CASSQDRGLAGETDTQYF
V gene: TRBV4-3; clone size: -; D gene: TRBD2; J gene: TRBJ2-1; CDR3 DNA: TGCGCCAGCAGCCAAGATCCTAGCGGGGGAAACTCCTACAATGAGCAGTCCTTC; CDR3 protein: CASSQDPSGGNSYNEQSF
V gene: TRBV12-3/TRBV12-4; clone size: few; D gene: -; J gene: TRBJ2-7; CDR3 DNA: TGTGCCAGCAGTTTAGTAAGCGACGAGCAGTACTTC; CDR3 protein: CASSLVSDEQYF
V gene: TRBV29-1; clone size: many; D gene: TRBD1; J gene: TRBJ2-7; CDR3 DNA: TGCAGCTCTACGACCGGGACAGAACCCTACGAGCAGTACTTC; CDR3 protein: CSSTTGTEPYEQYF
V gene: TRBV7-9; clone size: -; D gene: -; J gene: TRBJ1-2; CDR3 DNA: TGTGCCAGCAGCTTACCGGGGGAAACTAACTATGGCTACACCTTC; CDR3 protein: CASSLPGETNYGYTF
V gene: TRBV9; clone size: many; D gene: -; J gene: TRBJ2-5; CDR3 DNA: TGTGCCAGCAGCGTAGCGGGCGGGCAAGAGACCCAGTACTTC; CDR3 protein: CASSVAGGQETQYF
V gene: TRBV7-9; clone size: -; D gene: TRBD2; J gene: TRBJ2-3; CDR3 DNA: TGTGCCAGCAGCTCGACTAGCGGGAGGGCCCAAGATACGCAGTATTTT; CDR3 protein: CASSSTSGRAQDTQYF
V gene: TRBV28; clone size: many; D gene: TRBD1; J gene: TRBJ2-3; CDR3 DNA: TGTGCCAGCAGTTACAGACTCGGACAGGGAGATTGGGGCACAGATACGCAGTATTTT; CDR3 protein: CASSYRLGQGDWGTDTQYF
V gene: TRBV5-1; clone size: many; D gene: -; J gene: TRBJ2-7; CDR3 DNA: TGCGCCAGCTCCCTCCGGGACGGATCCTACGAGCAGTACTTC; CDR3 protein: CASSLRDGSYEQYF
V gene: TRBV7-3; clone size: few; D gene: -; J gene: TRBJ1-2; CDR3 DNA: TGTGCCAGCAGCTTAAGTGGCCTTCGTGGGGATGGCTACACCTTC; CDR3 protein: CASSLSGLRGDGYTF
V gene: TRBV13; clone size: -; D gene: TRBD2; J gene: TRBJ2-7; CDR3 DNA: TGTGCCAGCAGGCTCGGGAGGAGTCCCCCCTACGAGCAGTACTTC; CDR3 protein: CASRLGRSPPYEQYF
V gene: TRBV5-1; clone size: -; D gene: TRBD2; J gene: TRBJ2-3; CDR3 DNA: TGCGCCAGCAGCCCCGGGACTAGCGCGTTCCCAGATACGCAGTGTTTT; CDR3 protein: CASSPGTSAFPDTQCF
V gene: TRBV11-2; clone size: -; D gene: -; J gene: TRBJ2-3; CDR3 DNA: TGTGCCAGCAGCTCCCCTACGGGAGTCAACACAGATACGCAGTATTTT; CDR3 protein: CASSSPTGVNTDTQYF
V gene: TRBV7-8; clone size: -; D gene: -; J gene: TRBJ1-6; CDR3 DNA: TGTGCCAGCAGCTTGAAGGGACAAAATTCACCCCTCCACTTT; CDR3 protein: CASSLKGQNSPLHF
V gene: TRBV4-1; clone size: once; D gene: TRBD2; J gene: TRBJ2-1; CDR3 DNA: TGCGTCAGCAGCCAAGGACTAGTGATATACAATGAGCAGTTCTTC; CDR3 protein: CVSSQGLVIYNEQFF
V gene: TRBV12-3/TRBV12-4; clone size: many; D gene: -; J gene: TRBJ1-2; CDR3 DNA: TGTGCCAGCATTCCCCCCCAGGGCTATGGCTACACCTTC; CDR3 protein: CASIPPQGYGYTF
V gene: TRBV5-1; clone size: few; D gene: TRBD2; J gene: TRBJ2-7; CDR3 DNA: TGCGCCAGCAGCCACAAGGCGGGAGTGGATGTCGAGCAGTACTTC; CDR3 protein: CASSHKAGVDVEQYF
V gene: TRBV7-2; clone size: many; D gene: -; J gene: TRBJ2-3; CDR3 DNA: TGTGCCAGCAGCTTAGTTGCAGGGGCAGATACGCAGTATTTT; CDR3 protein: CASSLVAGADTQYF
V gene: TRBV4-3; clone size: many; D gene: TRBD1; J gene: TRBJ1-5; CDR3 DNA: TGCGCCAGCAGCCAGGGGACAGGATGGAGCAATCAGCCCCAGCATTTT; CDR3 protein: CASSQGTGWSNQPQHF
V gene: TRBV25-1; clone size: many; D gene: -; J gene: TRBJ1-2; CDR3 DNA: TGTGCCAGCAGTGAGGCTTCCCATCATGGCTACACCTTC; CDR3 protein: CASSEASHHGYTF
V gene: TRBV20-1; clone size: many; D gene: TRBD2; J gene: TRBJ2-7; CDR3 DNA: TGCAGTGCTAGAGAAGCGCTAGCGGGAGATGACGAGCAGTACTTC; CDR3 protein: CSAREALAGDDEQYF
V gene: TRBV29-1; clone size: few; D gene: -; J gene: TRBJ2-7; CDR3 DNA: TGCAGCGTTGAAGATAATTTGGACGAGCAGTACTTC; CDR3 protein: CSVEDNLDEQYF
V gene: TRBV29-1; clone size: few; D gene: -; J gene: TRBJ2-1; CDR3 DNA: TGCAGCGGGGTAGAGAGCCTTCTGGAGTATGAGCAGTTCTTC; CDR3 protein: CSGVESLLEYEQFF
V gene: TRBV6-2/TRBV6-3; clone size: -; D gene: -; J gene: TRBJ2-1; CDR3 DNA: TGTGCCAGCAGTTTCGGCGAGGGAGCATCCTACAATGAGCAGTTCTTC; CDR3 protein: CASSFGEGASYNEQFF
V gene: TRBV7-7; clone size: -; D gene: -; J gene: TRBJ2-3; CDR3 DNA: TGTGCTAGCAGCTCCGGGACGGACGTCACAGATACGCAGTATTTT; CDR3 protein: CASSSGTDVTDTQYF
V gene: TRBV10-3; clone size: -; D gene: TRBD1; J gene: TRBJ2-2; CDR3 DNA: TGTGCCATCAGTGACACAGGGGGCGCGAACACCGGGGAGCTGTTTTTT; CDR3 protein: CAISDTGGANTGELFF
V gene: TRBV7-9; clone size: -; D gene: TRBD1; J gene: TRBJ2-1; CDR3 DNA: TGTGCCAGCAGCCCTTGGACAGGGGGCAGTGAGCAGTTCTTC; CDR3 protein: CASSPWTGGSEQFF
V gene: TRBV14; clone size: few; D gene: TRBD2; J gene: TRBJ2-1; CDR3 DNA: TGTGCCAGCAGCCACGACAGGGCAACAGCGGGAGGTGGTGAGCAGTTCTTC; CDR3 protein: CASSHDRATAGGGEQFF
V gene: TRBV5-1; clone size: few; D gene: -; J gene: TRBJ2-3; CDR3 DNA: TGCGCCAGCAGCGGCCCCGGGGTCGCTGGAGATACGCAGTATTTT; CDR3 protein: CASSGPGVAGDTQYF
V gene: TRBV7-3; clone size: few; D gene: -; J gene: TRBJ2-1; CDR3 DNA: TGTGCCAGCAGCTCCGGACACGACTCCTACAATGAGCAGTTCTTC; CDR3 protein: CASSSGHDSYNEQFF
V gene: TRBV6-1; clone size: -; D gene: TRBD2; J gene: TRBJ2-7; CDR3 DNA: TGTGCCAGCAGTCCGACTAGCGCAACTGAGCCCTACGAGCAGTACTTC; CDR3 protein: CASSPTSATEPYEQYF
V gene: TRBV28; clone size: -; D gene: -; J gene: TRBJ2-7; CDR3 DNA: TGTGCCAGCAGCGACCTCCCGGGACGGGAGACCTACGAGCAGTACTTC; CDR3 protein: CASSDLPGRETYEQYF